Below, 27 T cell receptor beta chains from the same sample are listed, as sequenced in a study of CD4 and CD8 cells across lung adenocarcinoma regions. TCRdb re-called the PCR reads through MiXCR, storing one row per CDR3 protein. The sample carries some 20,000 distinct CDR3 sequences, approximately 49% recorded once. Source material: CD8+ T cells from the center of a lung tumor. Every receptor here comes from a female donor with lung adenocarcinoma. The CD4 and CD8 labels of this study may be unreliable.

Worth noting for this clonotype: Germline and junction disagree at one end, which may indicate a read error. CDR3 nucleotides: TGTGCCGGGGGGGTCGGGGGCCGTGACCCAGAGACCCAGTACTTT. It is translated as CAGGVGGRDPETQYF. The J gene is TRBJ2-3, the V gene TRBV10-3, with a tentative D call TRBD2 (7 bases). This CDR3 region has 15 residues. The germline CDR1 and CDR2 sequences are ENHRY and SYGVKD.

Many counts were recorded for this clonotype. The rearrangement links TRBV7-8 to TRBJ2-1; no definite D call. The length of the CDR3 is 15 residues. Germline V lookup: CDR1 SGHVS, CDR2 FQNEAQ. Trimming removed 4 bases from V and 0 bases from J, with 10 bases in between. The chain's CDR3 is CASSSDASSYNEQFF. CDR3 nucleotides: TGTGCCAGCAGCTCAGACGCAAGCTCCTACAATGAGCAGTTCTTC.

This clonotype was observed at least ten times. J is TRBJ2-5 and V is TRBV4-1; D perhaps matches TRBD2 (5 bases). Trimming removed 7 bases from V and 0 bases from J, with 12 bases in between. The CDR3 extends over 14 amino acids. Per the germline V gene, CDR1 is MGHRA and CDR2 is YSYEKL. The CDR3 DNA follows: TGCGCCAGCAATAAGCGGTCCTACCAAGAGACCCAGTACTTC. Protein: CASNKRSYQETQYF.

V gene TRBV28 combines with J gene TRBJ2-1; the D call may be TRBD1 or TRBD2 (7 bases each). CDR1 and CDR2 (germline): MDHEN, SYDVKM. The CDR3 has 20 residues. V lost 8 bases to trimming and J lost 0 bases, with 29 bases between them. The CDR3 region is CASGLLQGMWRESSYNEQFF. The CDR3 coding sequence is TGTGCCAGCGGACTTTTACAGGGGATGTGGCGGGAGAGCTCCTACAATGAGCAGTTCTTC. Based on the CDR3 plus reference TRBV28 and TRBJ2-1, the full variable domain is DVKVTQSSRYLVKRTGEKVFLECVQDMDHENMFWYRQDPGLGLRLIYFSYDVKMKEKGDIPEGYSVSREKKERFSLILESASTNQTSMYLCASGLLQGMWRESSYNEQFFGPGTRLTVL.

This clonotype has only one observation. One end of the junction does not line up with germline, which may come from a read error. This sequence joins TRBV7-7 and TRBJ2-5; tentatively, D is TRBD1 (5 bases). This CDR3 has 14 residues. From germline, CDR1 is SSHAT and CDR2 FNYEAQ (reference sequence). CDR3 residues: CASSLTGLGETQYF. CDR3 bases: TGTGCTAGCAGCTTAACAGGCCTCGGAGAGACCCAGTACTTC.

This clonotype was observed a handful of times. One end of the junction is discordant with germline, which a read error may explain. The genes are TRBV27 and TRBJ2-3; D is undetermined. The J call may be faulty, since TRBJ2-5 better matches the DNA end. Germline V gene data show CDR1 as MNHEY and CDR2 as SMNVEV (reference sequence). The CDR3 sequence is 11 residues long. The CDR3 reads CASSEYDTQYF. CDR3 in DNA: TGTGCGAGCAGTGAGTACGATACCCAGTACTTC.

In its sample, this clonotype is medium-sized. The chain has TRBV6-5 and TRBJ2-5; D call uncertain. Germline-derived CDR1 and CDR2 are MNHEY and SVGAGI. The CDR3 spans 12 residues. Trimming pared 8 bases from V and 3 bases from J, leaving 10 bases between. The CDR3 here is CASSAVKETQYF. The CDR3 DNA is TGTGCCAGCTCTGCCGTTAAAGAGACCCAGTACTTC.

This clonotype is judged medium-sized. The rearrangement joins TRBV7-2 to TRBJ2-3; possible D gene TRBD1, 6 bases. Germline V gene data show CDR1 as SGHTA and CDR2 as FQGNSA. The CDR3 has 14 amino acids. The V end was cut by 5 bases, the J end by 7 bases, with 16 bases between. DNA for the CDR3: TGTGCCAGCAGCCCAGGACAGCCTCGCTATACGCAGTATTTT. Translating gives CASSPGQPRYTQYF.

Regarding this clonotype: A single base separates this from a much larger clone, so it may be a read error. The CDR3 bases are TGTACCAGCAGTTCGTGGACAGATAACGAGCAGTACTTC. Amino acids: CTSSSWTDNEQYF. J is TRBJ2-1 and V is TRBV27; a weak D match, TRBD1 (6 bases). TRBJ2-7 explains the end of the DNA better; the J call may be wrong. CDR3 length: 13 amino acids. The germline CDR1 and CDR2 sequences are MNHEY and SMNVEV (reference sequence).

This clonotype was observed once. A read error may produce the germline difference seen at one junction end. The CDR3 nucleotides read TGTGCCAGCAGCGCGGTCATCGGAGAGACGCAGTATTTC. Its protein is CASSAVIGETQYF. The J gene is TRBJ2-3, the V gene TRBV6-1; no firm D call. The germline V gene has CDR1 MNHNS and CDR2 SASEGT. The CDR3 sequence is 13 residues long.

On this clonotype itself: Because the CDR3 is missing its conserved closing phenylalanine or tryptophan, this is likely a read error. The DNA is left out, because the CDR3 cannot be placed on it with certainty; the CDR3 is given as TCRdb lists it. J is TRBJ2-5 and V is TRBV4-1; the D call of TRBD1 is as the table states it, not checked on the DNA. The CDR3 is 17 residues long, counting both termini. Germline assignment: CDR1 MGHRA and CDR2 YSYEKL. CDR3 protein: CASSPYTGSRGPESQFS.

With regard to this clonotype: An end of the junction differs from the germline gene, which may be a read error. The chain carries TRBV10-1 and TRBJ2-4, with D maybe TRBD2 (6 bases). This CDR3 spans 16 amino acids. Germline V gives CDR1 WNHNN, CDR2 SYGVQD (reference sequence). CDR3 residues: CASSETGRGVKNIQYF. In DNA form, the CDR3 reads TGCGCGAGCAGTGAGACGGGGCGGGGAGTCAAAAACATTCAGTACTTC.

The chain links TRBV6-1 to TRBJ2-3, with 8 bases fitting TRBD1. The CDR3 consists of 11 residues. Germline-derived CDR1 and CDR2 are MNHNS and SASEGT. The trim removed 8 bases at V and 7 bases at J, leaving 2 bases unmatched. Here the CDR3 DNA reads TGTGCCAGCCGGGACAGGTATACGCAGTATTTT. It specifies CASRDRYTQYF.

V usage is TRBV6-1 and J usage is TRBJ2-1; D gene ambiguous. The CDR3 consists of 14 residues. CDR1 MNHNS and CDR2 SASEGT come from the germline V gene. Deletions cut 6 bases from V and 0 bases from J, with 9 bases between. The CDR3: CASRRQVSYNEQFF. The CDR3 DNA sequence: TGTGCCAGCAGAAGACAAGTCTCCTACAATGAGCAGTTCTTC.

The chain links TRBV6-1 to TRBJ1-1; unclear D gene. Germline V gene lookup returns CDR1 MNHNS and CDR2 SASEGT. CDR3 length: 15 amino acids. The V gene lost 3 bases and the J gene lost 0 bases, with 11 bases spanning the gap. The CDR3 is CASSDRRVMNTEAFF. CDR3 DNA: TGTGCCAGCAGTGACCGGAGAGTCATGAACACTGAAGCTTTCTTT.

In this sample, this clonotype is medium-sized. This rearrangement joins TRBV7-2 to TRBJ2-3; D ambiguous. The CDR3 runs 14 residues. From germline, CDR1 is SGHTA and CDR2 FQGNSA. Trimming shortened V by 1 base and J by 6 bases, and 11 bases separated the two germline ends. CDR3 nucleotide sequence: TGTGCCAGCAGCTTAGGTAATCCGCGGGATACGCAGTATTTT. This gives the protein CASSLGNPRDTQYF.

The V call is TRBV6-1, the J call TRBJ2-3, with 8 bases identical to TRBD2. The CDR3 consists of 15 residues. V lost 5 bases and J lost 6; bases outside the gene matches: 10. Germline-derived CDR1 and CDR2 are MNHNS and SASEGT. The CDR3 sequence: CASSPGLGSLDTQYF. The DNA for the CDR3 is TGTGCCAGCAGTCCGGGACTAGGCAGTCTGGATACGCAGTATTTT.

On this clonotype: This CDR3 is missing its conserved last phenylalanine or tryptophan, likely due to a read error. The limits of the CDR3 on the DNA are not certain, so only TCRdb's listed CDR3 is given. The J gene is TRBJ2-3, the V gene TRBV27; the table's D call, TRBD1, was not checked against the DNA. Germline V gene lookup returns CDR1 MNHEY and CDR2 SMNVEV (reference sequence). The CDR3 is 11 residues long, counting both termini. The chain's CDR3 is CGGGDPDTQYL.

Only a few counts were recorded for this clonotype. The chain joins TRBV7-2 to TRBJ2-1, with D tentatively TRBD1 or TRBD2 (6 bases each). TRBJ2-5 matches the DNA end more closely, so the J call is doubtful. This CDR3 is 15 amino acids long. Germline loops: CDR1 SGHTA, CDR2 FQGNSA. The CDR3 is CASSYPSTGRETQYF. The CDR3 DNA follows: TGTGCCAGCAGCTACCCCTCCACAGGGAGGGAGACCCAGTACTTC.

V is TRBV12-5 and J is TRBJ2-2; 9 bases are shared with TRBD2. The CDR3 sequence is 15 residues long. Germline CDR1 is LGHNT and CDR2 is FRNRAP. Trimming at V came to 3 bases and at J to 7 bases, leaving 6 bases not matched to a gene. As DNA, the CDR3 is TGTGCTAGTGGTTTTTGGCGGGAGGGCAACGGGGAGCTGTTTTTT. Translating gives CASGFWREGNGELFF.

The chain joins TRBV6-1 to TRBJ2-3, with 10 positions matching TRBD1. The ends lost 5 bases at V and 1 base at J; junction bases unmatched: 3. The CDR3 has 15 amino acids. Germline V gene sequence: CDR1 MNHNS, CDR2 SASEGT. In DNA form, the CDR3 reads TGTGCCAGCAGTCGACAGGGGGCGGGCACAGATACGCAGTATTTT. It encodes CASSRQGAGTDTQYF.

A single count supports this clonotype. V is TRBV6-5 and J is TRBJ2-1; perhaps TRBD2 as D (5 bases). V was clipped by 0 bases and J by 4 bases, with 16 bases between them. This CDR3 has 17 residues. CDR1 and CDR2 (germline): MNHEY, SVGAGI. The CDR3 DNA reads TGTGCCAGCAGTTACTCGCCGGTGAGCGGTACTTACAATGAGCAGTTCTTC. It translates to CASSYSPVSGTYNEQFF.

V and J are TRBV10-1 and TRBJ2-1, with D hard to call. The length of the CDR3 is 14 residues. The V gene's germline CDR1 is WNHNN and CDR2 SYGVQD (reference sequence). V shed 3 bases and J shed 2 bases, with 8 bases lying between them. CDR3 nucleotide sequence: TGCGCCAGCAGTGAATTCCGGGCCTACAATGAGCAGTTCTTC. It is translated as CASSEFRAYNEQFF.

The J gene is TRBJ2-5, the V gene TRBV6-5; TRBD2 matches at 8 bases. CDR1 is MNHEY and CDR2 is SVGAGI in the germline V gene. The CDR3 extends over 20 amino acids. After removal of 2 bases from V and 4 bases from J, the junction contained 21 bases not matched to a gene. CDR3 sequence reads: CASSYRLAGIGGSDPETQYF. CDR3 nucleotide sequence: TGTGCCAGCAGTTACCGGTTAGCGGGGATTGGGGGCAGTGACCCAGAGACCCAGTACTTC.

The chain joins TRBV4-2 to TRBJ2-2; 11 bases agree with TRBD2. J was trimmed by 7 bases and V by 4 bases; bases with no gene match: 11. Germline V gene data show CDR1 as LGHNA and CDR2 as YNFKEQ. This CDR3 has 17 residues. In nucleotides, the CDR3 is TGTGCCAGCAGCCCGAATCCCCTAGCGGGAGGCGTCGGGGAGCTGTTTTTT. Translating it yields CASSPNPLAGGVGELFF.

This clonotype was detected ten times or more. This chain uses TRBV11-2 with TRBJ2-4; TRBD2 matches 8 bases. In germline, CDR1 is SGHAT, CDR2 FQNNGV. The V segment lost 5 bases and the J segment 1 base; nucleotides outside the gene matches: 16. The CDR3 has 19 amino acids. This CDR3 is CASSDVDIVGRVAKNIQYF. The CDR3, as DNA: TGTGCCAGCAGCGATGTCGATATAGTCGGGAGGGTGGCCAAAAACATTCAGTACTTC.

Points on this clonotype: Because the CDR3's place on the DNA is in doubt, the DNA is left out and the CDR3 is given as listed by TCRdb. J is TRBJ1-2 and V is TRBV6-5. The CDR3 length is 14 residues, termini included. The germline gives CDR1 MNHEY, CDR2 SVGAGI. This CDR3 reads CASSSSAGNYGYTF.